This T cell receptor (beta chain) was documented in a study of Ad26.COV2.S vaccination and SARS-CoV-2 variants. Documented treatment: some 20 received Ad26.COV2.S at low or high dose, single or two shots; about 5 received placebo; per-sample allocation not given. Day 63 after the first injection of vaccine or placebo was the sampling time. CDR1 and CDR2 from the germline V gene are MNHNS and SASEGT. This CDR3 comprises 14 residues. Deletions cut 3 bases from V and 8 bases from J, with 15 bases between. TCRdb keeps only in-frame clones here, not all; method: immunoSEQ multiplex PCR. The sample consists of roughly 700,000 clones, more than 80% of them appearing once.

This specimen consisted of peripheral blood, obtained in a trial of Ad26.COV2.S vaccine versus placebo. V usage is TRBV6-1 and J usage is TRBJ2-3; either TRBD1 or TRBD2 may fit D (6 bases each). This TCR was recovered from a person between 18 and 59 years old who received the Ad26.COV2.S COVID-19 vaccine or a placebo. The CDR3 here is CASSERGIGGTQYF. As DNA, the CDR3 is TGTGCCAGCAGTGAGAGGGGGATCGGGGGTACGCAGTATTTT.